This TCR beta chain was captured in a study of blood T cell repertoires in COVID-19. Living in about 25 US areas, the participants were between roughly 18 and 90 years of age. Participant-reported clinical history was the basis for cohort assignment. Method: immunoSEQ multiplex PCR; TCRdb's copy keeps in-frame clones and lacks some. This table holds approximately 250,000 clones, approximately 84% found once. The CDR3 length is 14 residues. V dropped 4 bases and J dropped 5 bases, with 14 bases sitting between them. Germline CDR1 SGHAT, CDR2 FQNNGV. This chain uses TRBV11-2 with TRBJ1-1, with D maybe TRBD1 (6 bases). This sequence was found in a middle-aged man who had recovered from COVID-19. Source material: PBMCs or T cells enriched from blood (not recorded which). For the CDR3, the DNA is TGTGCCAGCAGCTCAACAGGGCTGTGGACTGAAGCTTTCTTT. Protein product: CASSSTGLWTEAFF. The complete variable domain, with remaining parts taken from reference TRBV11-2 and TRBJ1-1, reads EAGVAQSPRYKIIEKRQSVAFWCNPISGHATLYWYQQILGQGPKLLIQFQNNGVVDDSQLPKDRFSAERLKGVDSTLKIQPAKLEDSAVYLCASSSTGLWTEAFFGQGTRLTVV.